Each of the 7 T cell receptor beta chains below was sequenced from the same sample in a study of cytomegalovirus exposure and HLA in healthy donors. Researchers ran the PCR with 60 Vbeta and 13 Jbeta primers. TCRdb's copy holds only in-frame clones and misses some; the assay was immunoSEQ multiplex PCR. The table includes around 180,000 clones, 75% to 85% detected once. The sequenced material came from PBMCs. Receptors were obtained from a young woman in good health and CMV-seropositive.

This sequence joins TRBV19 and TRBJ2-2, with TRBD2 identical over 11 bases. The CDR3 length is 19 residues. Trimming at V came to 0 bases and at J to 3 bases, leaving 9 bases not matched to a gene. Germline V gives CDR1 LNHDA, CDR2 SQIVND (reference sequence). CDR3 in amino acids: CASSIDGIAGGPDTGELFF. In DNA form, the CDR3 reads TGTGCCAGTAGTATAGATGGGATAGCGGGAGGGCCTGACACCGGGGAGCTGTTTTTT.

This clone was counted once. The chain combines TRBV25-1 with TRBJ2-1, with TRBD2 as a possible D gene (6 bases). Germline V lookup: CDR1 MGHDK, CDR2 SYGVNS. The CDR3 length is 14 residues. With 4 bases removed from V and 0 bases from J, the gap between germline ends came to 7 bases. The DNA of the CDR3 is TGTGCCAGCAGTGCGACTAGCTCCTACAATGAGCAGTTCTTC. Its translation: CASSATSSYNEQFF.

This clone occurred a few times. The chain links TRBV18 to TRBJ2-3, with a tentative D call TRBD2 (5 bases). The V and J ends lost 3 bases and 0 bases respectively, with 10 bases between them. CDR3 length equals 15 residues. Germline lookup yields CDR1 KGHSH and CDR2 LQKENI. This CDR3 reads CASSPGKTSTDTQYF. The CDR3 DNA reads TGTGCCAGCTCACCCGGGAAAACTAGCACAGATACGCAGTATTTT. Looking up the rest from reference TRBV18 and TRBJ2-3 gives the full variable domain: NAGVMQNPRHLVRRRGQEARLRCSPMKGHSHVYWYRQLPEEGLKFMVYLQKENIIDESGMPKERFSAEFPKEGPSILRIQQVVRGDSAAYFCASSPGKTSTDTQYFGPGTRLTVL.

This chain uses TRBV27 with TRBJ2-1; TRBD2 matches at 10 bases. V lost 11 bases and J lost 4; bases outside the gene matches: 5. The CDR3 spans 13 residues. Germline V gene data show CDR1 as MNHEY and CDR2 as SMNVEV (reference sequence). The CDR3 spells CAGPSGSYNEQFF. CDR3 nucleotide sequence: TGTGCCGGGCCTAGCGGGAGTTACAATGAGCAGTTCTTC.

V gene TRBV7-2 combines with J gene TRBJ1-5; tentative D call: TRBD1 (5 bases). Germline-derived CDR1 and CDR2 are SGHTA and FQGNSA. Trimming took off 6 bases at V and 6 bases at J, with 9 bases between the two ends. The length of the CDR3 is 12 residues. The CDR3: CASSEQGQPQHF. CDR3 nucleotides: TGTGCCAGCAGTGAGCAGGGTCAGCCCCAGCATTTT.

This chain connects TRBV19 to TRBJ2-2; TRBD1 matches 10 bases. Looked up from germline, CDR1 is LNHDA and CDR2 is SQIVND (reference sequence). After removal of 4 bases from V and 4 bases from J, the junction contained 3 bases not matched to a gene. The CDR3 is 15 amino acids. The DNA of the CDR3 is TGTGCCAGTAGTAAAGGACAGGGGGTCACCGGGGAGCTGTTTTTT. Amino acids: CASSKGQGVTGELFF.

This sequence joins TRBV6-6 and TRBJ1-1, with TRBD1 as a possible D gene (6 bases). This CDR3 comprises 13 residues. The V gene's germline CDR1 is MNHNY and CDR2 SVGAGI (reference sequence). Trimming cost V 6 bases and J 6 bases, with 14 bases left between them. CDR3 bases: TGTGCCAGCAGCCTAACAGGGTACGCTGAAGCTTTCTTT. This translates into CASSLTGYAEAFF.